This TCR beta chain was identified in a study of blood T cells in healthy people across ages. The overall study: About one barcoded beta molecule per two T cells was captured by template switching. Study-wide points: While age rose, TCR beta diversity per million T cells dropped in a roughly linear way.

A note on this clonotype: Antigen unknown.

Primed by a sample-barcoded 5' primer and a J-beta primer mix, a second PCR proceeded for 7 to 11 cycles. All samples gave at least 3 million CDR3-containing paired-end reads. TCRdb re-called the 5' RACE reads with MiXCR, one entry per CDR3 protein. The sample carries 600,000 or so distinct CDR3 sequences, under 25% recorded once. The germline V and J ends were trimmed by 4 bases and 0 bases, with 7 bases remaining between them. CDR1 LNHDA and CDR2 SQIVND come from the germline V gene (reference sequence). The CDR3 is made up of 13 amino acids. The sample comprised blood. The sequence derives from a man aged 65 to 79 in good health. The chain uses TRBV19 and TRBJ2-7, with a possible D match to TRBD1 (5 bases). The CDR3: CASSKDNSYEQYF. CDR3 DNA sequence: TGTGCCAGTAGTAAGGACAACTCCTACGAGCAGTACTTC.